A single sample is the source of the 3 T cell receptor beta chains below, sequenced in a study of cytomegalovirus exposure and HLA in healthy donors. It was with 60 Vbeta and 13 Jbeta primers that the PCR ran. Generated by immunoSEQ multiplex PCR, the TCRdb table keeps only in-frame clones and is missing some. The sample consists of some 110,000 clones, around 73% of them appearing once. Source material: PBMCs. The receptors here all came from a man aged 55 to 70 in good health and CMV-seropositive.

The chain is built from TRBV11-2 and TRBJ2-5; 9 bases fit TRBD1. There are 16 residues in the CDR3. Germline V gives CDR1 SGHAT, CDR2 FQNNGV. V was clipped by 5 bases and J by 4 bases; unmatched bases: 11. The CDR3 nucleotides are TGTGCCAGCAGCAAACCGGGACAGGGATACAGAGAGACCCAGTACTTC. As protein: CASSKPGQGYRETQYF.

The CDR3 protein is CSVAGVGQPQHF. For the CDR3, the DNA is TGCAGCGTTGCGGGAGTGGGTCAGCCCCAGCATTTT. The genes are TRBV29-1 and TRBJ1-5; D not resolved. CDR1 and CDR2 (germline): SQVTM, ANQGSEA. The CDR3 consists of 12 residues. V lost 4 bases and J 6 bases, leaving 10 bases between the germline ends.

This chain joins TRBV10-1 and TRBJ2-7; the D gene is possibly TRBD1 (7 bases). Trimming pared 6 bases from V and 5 bases from J, leaving 14 bases between. There are 13 residues in the CDR3. Germline V gene lookup returns CDR1 WNHNN and CDR2 SYGVQD (reference sequence). The chain's CDR3 is CASREGQSNEQYF. CDR3 in DNA: TGCGCCAGCAGGGAGGGACAGTCGAACGAGCAGTACTTC.